The following is a TCR beta chain sequence with its context. Produced via immunoSEQ multiplex PCR; TCRdb's table is partial and in-frame only. Among more than 15,000 clones listed, around 82% were seen once. This record comes from a study of PD-1 blockade in mismatch repair-deficient tumors. At the level of the study: All were previously treated, progressing patients with over 9 mismatch repair-deficient cancer types.

Germline V gene sequence: CDR1 SGHAT, CDR2 FQDESV (reference sequence). With 2 bases clipped from V and 0 bases from J, the junction kept 2 bases outside the gene matches. This CDR3 spans 15 amino acids. The receptor's source is an adult with mismatch repair-deficient cancer. Sequences were derived from PBMCs, sampled 4 weeks after starting pembrolizumab. The chain employs TRBV11-1 and TRBJ1-1, with 8 bases matching TRBD1. The CDR3 sequence: CASSLLGQVNTEAFF. The DNA of the CDR3 is TGTGCCAGCAGCTTATTGGGACAGGTGAACACTGAAGCTTTCTTT.